The 21 T cell receptor beta chains below were found in one sample sequenced in a study of T cell changes during pregnancy in multiple sclerosis. Sequencing was performed with immunoSEQ multiplex PCR; in TCRdb, only in-frame clones are kept and a portion is missing. The sample lists about 13,000 clones; 88% were seen once. Specimen: CD8+ T cells from peripheral blood mononuclear cells, collected in the first trimester of pregnancy. These TCRs come from a female donor with multiple sclerosis, enrolled in a pregnancy study.

This clone is deemed large. The rearrangement uses TRBV4-2 and TRBJ2-7; TRBD2 agrees at 7 bases. The CDR3 spans 15 residues. The V segment lost 4 bases and the J segment 3 bases; nucleotides outside the gene matches: 9. The germline gives CDR1 LGHNA, CDR2 YNFKEQ. The CDR3 bases are TGTGCCAGCAGCCCGGGACTGGGGGAGGGCTACGAGCAGTACTTC. Encoded protein: CASSPGLGEGYEQYF.

The chain links TRBV10-1 to TRBJ2-3; 8 bases line up with TRBD2. This CDR3 has 15 residues. Per germline, CDR1 WNHNN and CDR2 SYGVQD (reference sequence). V gave up 2 bases and J gave up 2 bases; unmatched junction bases: 3. This CDR3 is CASSEGAGDTDTQYF. In DNA form, the CDR3 reads TGCGCCAGCAGTGAGGGAGCGGGAGACACAGATACGCAGTATTTT.

The V and J genes are TRBV19 and TRBJ1-1; 8 nucleotides align to TRBD1. CDR3 size: 15 residues. Trimming cost V 2 bases and J 2 bases; bases outside gene matches: 4. Looked up from germline, CDR1 is LNHDA and CDR2 is SQIVND (reference sequence). The CDR3: CASSITGGPNTEAFF. The CDR3 DNA reads TGTGCCAGTAGTATAACAGGGGGACCCAACACTGAAGCTTTCTTT.

This clone occurred a few times. J is TRBJ1-1 and V is TRBV30; D unclear. Germline V CDR1 and CDR2: GTSNPN, SVGIG (reference sequence). The germline V and J ends were trimmed by 0 bases and 6 bases, with 5 bases remaining between them. This CDR3 region has 11 residues. CDR3 loop: CAWSVLAEAFF. The CDR3 DNA sequence: TGTGCCTGGAGTGTACTAGCTGAAGCTTTCTTT.

The gene calls are TRBV5-1 and TRBJ2-5; D remains ambiguous. Germline V gene lookup returns CDR1 SGHRS and CDR2 YFSETQ. Trimming cost V 4 bases and J 7 bases, with 14 bases left between them. The CDR3 has 13 amino acids. This CDR3 is CASSRLPDGTQYF. CDR3 coding DNA: TGCGCCAGCAGCCGTCTCCCAGATGGGACCCAGTACTTC.

Only a few counts were recorded for this clone. V and J are TRBV6-5 and TRBJ1-5, with 12 positions matching TRBD1. The CDR3 has 15 residues. The J segment lost 6 bases and the V segment lost 4 bases, leaving 4 bases of the junction unmatched. The V gene's germline CDR1 is MNHEY and CDR2 SVGAGI. Here the CDR3 reads CASSSGTGGFQPQHF. DNA for the CDR3: TGTGCCAGCAGTTCCGGGACAGGGGGCTTTCAGCCCCAGCATTTT.

The V call is TRBV6-5, the J call TRBJ2-7, with D uncertain. Germline V gene data show CDR1 as MNHEY and CDR2 as SVGAGI. Trimming cost V 4 bases and J 5 bases, with 9 bases left between them. This CDR3 is 12 amino acids long. CDR3 sequence (DNA): TGTGCCAGCAGTTCTTCCCCCCACGAGCAGTACTTC. Its translation: CASSSSPHEQYF.

The V call is TRBV28, the J call TRBJ1-1; perhaps TRBD1 as D (5 bases). In germline, CDR1 is MDHEN, CDR2 SYDVKM. Between the trimmed V and J ends, which lost 6 bases and 1 base, there was a span of 12 bases. This CDR3 spans 14 amino acids. CDR3 DNA: TGTGCCAGCAGCGCGGGACGGTGGAACACTGAAGCTTTCTTT. The encoded protein is CASSAGRWNTEAFF. The full variable domain, rest sourced from reference TRBV28 and TRBJ1-1, is DVKVTQSSRYLVKRTGEKVFLECVQDMDHENMFWYRQDPGLGLRLIYFSYDVKMKEKGDIPEGYSVSREKKERFSLILESASTNQTSMYLCASSAGRWNTEAFFGQGTRLTVV.

This chain uses TRBV28 with TRBJ2-5, with D hard to call. The CDR3 extends over 15 amino acids. The ends were cut back, 5 bases at V and 5 bases at J, with 18 bases in the middle. Germline V gene sequence: CDR1 MDHEN, CDR2 SYDVKM. CDR3 DNA sequence: TGTGCCAGCAGTCCCCCCGCCCCCACTCGGGAGACCCAGTACTTC. The encoded protein is CASSPPAPTRETQYF. The full variable domain, its missing parts supplied by reference TRBV28 and TRBJ2-5, is DVKVTQSSRYLVKRTGEKVFLECVQDMDHENMFWYRQDPGLGLRLIYFSYDVKMKEKGDIPEGYSVSREKKERFSLILESASTNQTSMYLCASSPPAPTRETQYFGPGTRLLVL.

This clone occurred once. The gene calls are TRBV25-1 and TRBJ1-1, with D possibly TRBD1 on 5 matching bases. The CDR3 totals 14 residues. Trimming stripped 2 bases from V and 1 base from J, with 8 bases between. Germline assignment: CDR1 MGHDK and CDR2 SYGVNS. The CDR3 region is CASSEGDRNTEAFF. DNA for the CDR3: TGTGCCAGCAGTGAAGGAGACAGGAACACTGAAGCTTTCTTT. The full variable domain, in which reference TRBV25-1 and TRBJ1-1 provide the parts outside the CDR3, is EADIYQTPRYLVIGTGKKITLECSQTMGHDKMYWYQQDPGMELHLIHYSYGVNSTEKGDLSSESTVSRIRTEHFPLTLESARPSHTSQYLCASSEGDRNTEAFFGQGTRLTVV.

The chain couples TRBV19 to TRBJ2-1; unclear D gene. Trimming shortened V by 0 bases and J by 4 bases, and 7 bases separated the two germline ends. The CDR3 has 14 amino acids. Germline CDR1 is LNHDA and CDR2 is SQIVND (reference sequence). The CDR3 here is CASSIESQYNEQFF. CDR3 nucleotide sequence: TGTGCCAGTAGTATAGAGTCGCAGTACAATGAGCAGTTCTTC.

The rearrangement links TRBV7-3 to TRBJ1-1; 9 nucleotides match TRBD1. The CDR3 has 15 residues. Germline trimming cut 4 bases from V and 4 bases from J; bases unmatched to any gene: 7. Per the germline V gene, CDR1 is SGHTA and CDR2 is FQGTGA. The CDR3 DNA is TGTGCCAGCAGCTCGACAGGGGGATTTGGCACTGAAGCTTTCTTT. Its protein is CASSSTGGFGTEAFF. Using reference TRBV7-3 and TRBJ1-1 for the parts outside the CDR3, the full variable domain is GAGVSQTPSNKVTEKGKYVELRCDPISGHTALYWYRQSLGQGPEFLIYFQGTGAADDSGLPNDRFFAVRPEGSVSTLKIQRTERGDSAVYLCASSSTGGFGTEAFFGQGTRLTVV.

The chain is built from TRBV18 and TRBJ2-2; TRBD2 matches at 7 bases. After removal of 3 bases from V and 4 bases from J, the junction contained 5 bases not matched to a gene. The CDR3 is made up of 15 amino acids. Looked up from germline, CDR1 is KGHSH and CDR2 is LQKENI. The CDR3 protein is CASSPSAGTTGELFF. The CDR3 coding sequence is TGTGCCAGCTCACCGTCAGCGGGGACCACCGGGGAGCTGTTTTTT.

The rearrangement joins TRBV5-6 to TRBJ2-7; the match to TRBD1 covers 7 bases. Germline CDR1 SGHDT, CDR2 YYEEEE. The CDR3 has 14 amino acids. The V segment lost 4 bases and the J segment 2 bases; nucleotides outside the gene matches: 6. The CDR3 protein is CASSARGQPYEQYF. Here the CDR3 DNA reads TGTGCCAGCAGCGCCCGGGGACAGCCCTACGAGCAGTACTTC.

The genes are TRBV7-6 and TRBJ2-5; perhaps TRBD1 as D (6 bases). V was cut by 5 bases and J by 2 bases, with 12 bases left in between. Germline V gives CDR1 SGHVS, CDR2 FNYEAQ. The length of the CDR3 is 14 residues. CDR3 in amino acids: CASSPHQGQETQYF. Written as DNA, the CDR3 is TGTGCCAGCAGCCCGCATCAGGGGCAAGAGACCCAGTACTTC.

This CDR3 reads CASSQDPPGSGYEQYF. Written as DNA, the CDR3 is TGCGCCAGCAGCCAAGATCCCCCCGGTTCGGGATACGAGCAGTACTTC. V and J are TRBV4-1 and TRBJ2-7; D perhaps matches TRBD2 (5 bases). This CDR3 region has 16 residues. Trimming left V 0 bases short and J 4 bases short, with 16 bases between. Germline values: CDR1 MGHRA, CDR2 YSYEKL.

V gene TRBV5-1 combines with J gene TRBJ2-7; TRBD1 might be the D (6 bases). The CDR3 is made up of 13 amino acids. The germline V gene has CDR1 SGHRS and CDR2 YFSETQ. Between the trimmed V and J ends, which lost 2 bases and 3 bases, there was a span of 9 bases. The CDR3 here is CASSFAGDYEQYF. The DNA for the CDR3 is TGCGCCAGCAGCTTCGCAGGGGACTACGAGCAGTACTTC.

This chain uses TRBV5-4 with TRBJ1-2, with D possibly being TRBD1 (5 bases). Per germline, CDR1 SGHNT and CDR2 YYREEE (reference sequence). The V end lost 4 bases, the J end lost 5 bases, and 18 bases lay between the germline ends. The CDR3 consists of 15 residues. The CDR3 here is CASSRLGQGSYGYTF. CDR3 bases: TGTGCCAGCAGCCGCTTAGGTCAGGGTTCTTATGGCTACACCTTC. Variable domain in full (rest from reference TRBV5-4 and TRBJ1-2): ETGVTQSPTHLIKTRGQQVTLRCSSQSGHNTVSWYQQALGQGPQFIFQYYREEENGRGNFPPRFSGLQFPNYSSELNVNALELDDSALYLCASSRLGQGSYGYTFGSGTRLTVV.

This chain joins TRBV2 and TRBJ2-1, with a possible D match to TRBD1 (7 bases). The CDR3 contains 16 residues. V was shortened by 3 bases and J by 6 bases, with 18 bases between the two germline ends. In germline, CDR1 is SNHLY, CDR2 FYNNEI. CDR3 protein: CASSDAWRRGLNEQFF. As DNA, the CDR3 is TGTGCCAGCAGTGATGCTTGGCGGAGGGGGCTCAATGAGCAGTTCTTC.

This rearrangement joins TRBV7-3 to TRBJ2-1; TRBD1 matches at 7 bases. Germline CDR1 SGHTA, CDR2 FQGTGA. V shed 4 bases, J shed 3 bases, and the junction held 6 bases outside the gene matches. The CDR3 is 15 amino acids. The CDR3 DNA is TGTGCCAGCAGCTCCGACAGGGTGGGCTACAATGAGCAGTTCTTC. Amino acids: CASSSDRVGYNEQFF.

V gene TRBV27 combines with J gene TRBJ2-2, with 10 bases aligning to TRBD1. Trimming removed 2 bases from V and 6 bases from J; junction bases left unmatched: 3. This CDR3 region has 15 residues. Germline assignment: CDR1 MNHEY and CDR2 SMNVEV (reference sequence). The CDR3 sequence is CASSLGTGAPGELFF. The CDR3, as DNA: TGTGCCAGCAGTTTAGGGACAGGGGCTCCCGGGGAGCTGTTTTTT.